The 13 T cell receptor beta chains given below trace back to one sample, sequenced in a study of shared clonotypes between healthy human individuals. TCRdb's copy holds only in-frame clones and misses some; the assay was immunoSEQ multiplex PCR. Among 450,000 to 600,000 clones, around 80% were seen once, and the ten largest hold approximately 12%. Sequencing was carried out using PBMCs. The receptors were gathered from a woman in her 40s in good health. Some clones in this sample may be carry-over from other donors' samples.

Remarks on this clone: The sample holds other DNA sequences that translate to the same CDR3. This rearrangement joins TRBV30 to TRBJ2-7, with unresolved D. V was cut by 0 bases and J by 4 bases, with 7 bases left in between. The CDR3 loop spans 12 amino acids. The germline gives CDR1 GTSNPN, CDR2 SVGIG (reference sequence). CDR3 loop: CAWSVSGYEQYF. CDR3 DNA sequence: TGTGCCTGGAGTGTGAGTGGTTACGAGCAGTACTTC.

The CDR3 loop is CASSPTGTVEYGYTF. For the CDR3, the DNA is TGTGCCAGCAGCCCAACCGGGACAGTGGAGTATGGCTACACCTTC. The chain couples TRBV11-2 to TRBJ1-2; 7 positions match TRBD1. The germline V gene encodes CDR1 SGHAT and CDR2 FQNNGV. There are 15 residues in the CDR3. The V gene end was trimmed by 5 bases and the J gene end by 5 bases; junction bases not matched to a gene: 11.

V and J are TRBV6-5 and TRBJ1-3; D is unresolved. V lost 2 bases to trimming and J lost 2 bases, with 7 bases between them. Looked up from germline, CDR1 is MNHEY and CDR2 is SVGAGI. The CDR3 is 14 amino acids. The CDR3 region is CASSYRSTGNTIYF. The DNA for the CDR3 is TGTGCCAGCAGTTACCGGTCAACTGGAAACACCATATATTTT.

The J gene is TRBJ2-7, the V gene TRBV5-8; the D is unclear. From germline, CDR1 is SGHTS and CDR2 YDEGEE. This CDR3 contains 14 residues. V was trimmed by 4 bases and J by 4 bases, leaving 15 bases between them. The DNA for the CDR3 is TGTGCCAGCAGCAGGGATAGAGGATTGTACGAGCAGTACTTC. Amino acids: CASSRDRGLYEQYF.

The genes are TRBV5-4 and TRBJ2-3, with 8 bases identical to TRBD2. J lost 6 bases, V lost 3 bases, and 6 bases had no gene match. The CDR3 is made up of 14 amino acids. From germline, CDR1 is SGHNT and CDR2 YYREEE (reference sequence). The CDR3 spells CASSWGLVPDTQYF. The CDR3 region has the DNA TGTGCCAGCAGCTGGGGACTAGTTCCTGATACGCAGTATTTT.

The V and J genes are TRBV19 and TRBJ2-3; a possible D gene is TRBD2 (6 bases). The length of the CDR3 is 15 residues. The germline V and J ends were trimmed by 4 bases and 6 bases, with 17 bases remaining between them. Germline CDR1 reads LNHDA; CDR2 reads SQIVND (reference sequence). CDR3 in amino acids: CASSNSGIRQDTQYF. DNA for the CDR3: TGTGCCAGTAGTAATAGCGGAATAAGGCAGGATACGCAGTATTTT.

The rearrangement links TRBV5-1 to TRBJ1-5; D unclear. Trimming pared 0 bases from V and 2 bases from J, leaving 12 bases between. The CDR3 is 16 residues long. Germline values: CDR1 SGHRS, CDR2 YFSETQ. The CDR3: CASSLDGSTGNQPQHF. Here the CDR3 DNA reads TGCGCCAGCAGCTTGGACGGTTCAACGGGCAATCAGCCCCAGCATTTT. Supplemented by reference TRBV5-1 and TRBJ1-5, the full variable domain reads KAGVTQTPRYLIKTRGQQVTLSCSPISGHRSVSWYQQTPGQGLQFLFEYFSETQRNKGNFPGRFSGRQFSNSRSEMNVSTLELGDSALYLCASSLDGSTGNQPQHFGDGTRLSIL.

A few counts support this clone. The J gene is TRBJ1-1, the V gene TRBV30; unclear D gene. CDR3 length: 14 amino acids. Germline V gives CDR1 GTSNPN, CDR2 SVGIG (reference sequence). V lost 0 bases and J lost 0, with 8 bases in between. The CDR3 region is CAWSVLTMNTEAFF. CDR3 nucleotides: TGTGCCTGGAGTGTACTCACTATGAACACTGAAGCTTTCTTT.

The chain joins TRBV10-1 to TRBJ1-4; 11 bases fit TRBD1. CDR1 WNHNN and CDR2 SYGVQD come from the germline V gene (reference sequence). This CDR3 comprises 15 residues. Germline trimming cut 3 bases from V and 8 bases from J; bases unmatched to any gene: 5. CDR3 sequence (DNA): TGCGCCAGCAGTGAAGGGGGACAGGGGGGAGAAAAACTGTTTTTT. Amino acids: CASSEGGQGGEKLFF.

The V gene is TRBV27, the J gene TRBJ1-1, with a tentative D call TRBD1 (6 bases). Trimming removed 6 bases at V and 2 bases at J, with 13 bases between. Germline V gene lookup returns CDR1 MNHEY and CDR2 SMNVEV (reference sequence). The CDR3 totals 14 residues. The CDR3 DNA follows: TGTGCCAGCAGCCCTTACAGGGACAACACTGAAGCTTTCTTT. This gives the protein CASSPYRDNTEAFF.

The chain is built from TRBV7-2 and TRBJ1-2; D gene unclear. Trimming removed 4 bases from V and 7 bases from J, with 16 bases in between. In germline, CDR1 is SGHTA, CDR2 FQGNSA. There are 14 residues in the CDR3. The CDR3 here is CASSSYVGWIGYTF. CDR3 DNA sequence: TGTGCCAGCAGCTCCTATGTAGGGTGGATTGGCTACACCTTC.

This sequence joins TRBV10-3 and TRBJ2-3, with 9 nucleotides matching TRBD2. The CDR3 has 15 residues. V lost 8 bases to trimming and J lost 3 bases; unmatched junction nucleotides: 9. Germline V gene data show CDR1 as ENHRY and CDR2 as SYGVKD. In nucleotides, the CDR3 is TGTGCCATCTCGGGGCTAGCGGGAATGACAGATACGCAGTATTTT. Residues: CAISGLAGMTDTQYF.

The genes are TRBV19 and TRBJ2-7; the match to TRBD2 covers 11 bases. Unmatched junction bases numbered 7, after V lost 3 bases and J lost 3 bases. CDR1 and CDR2 (germline): LNHDA, SQIVND (reference sequence). The CDR3 covers 16 residues. The CDR3: CASSIIAGGPVYEQYF. The CDR3 coding sequence is TGTGCCAGTAGTATTATAGCGGGAGGGCCGGTCTACGAGCAGTACTTC.